Listed below are T cell receptor beta chains from one sample, sequenced in a study of T cell responses to AZD1222 COVID-19 vaccine. Sequencing was performed with immunoSEQ multiplex PCR; in TCRdb, only in-frame clones are kept and a portion is missing. The profile covers tens of thousands of clones, with 90% appearing a single time and less than 6% taken by the ten largest. The material was peripheral blood, obtained 28 days after the second AZD1222 dose. The receptors stem from an adult who received the AZD1222 COVID-19 vaccine. Both conserved end residues are part of each CDR3. The D gene is left open where the match is weak. Clone size, where shown, is once, few, many, or a class for clones that have expanded.

V gene	D gene	J gene	clone size	CDR3 protein	CDR3 DNA
TRBV5-1	TRBD1	TRBJ1-1	NA	CASSSRRQGERAEAFF	TGCGCCAGCAGCTCCCGGAGACAGGGGGAGCGGGCTGAAGCTTTCTTT
TRBV6-5	NA	TRBJ1-6	NA	CASSLVNSPLHF	TGTGCCAGCAGTCTCGTTAATTCACCCCTCCACTTT
TRBV3-1/TRBV3-2	TRBD1	TRBJ1-5	NA	CASSQGQGLRGNQPQHF	TGTGCCAGCAGCCAGGGACAGGGCCTAAGGGGCAATCAGCCCCAGCATTTT
TRBV19	NA	TRBJ1-5	NA	CASSIDLGIGDTNQPQHF	TGTGCCAGTAGTATAGATCTAGGTATAGGGGACACGAATCAGCCCCAGCATTTT
TRBV5-1	NA	TRBJ1-2	NA	CASSLRTAPDYGYTF	TGCGCCAGCAGCTTAAGGACAGCTCCGGACTATGGCTACACCTTC
TRBV6-1	NA	TRBJ2-1	NA	CASSEMVADYNEQFF	TGTGCCAGCAGTGAAATGGTAGCGGATTACAATGAGCAGTTCTTC
TRBV11-2	NA	TRBJ2-1	NA	CASSPADVRAFF	TGTGCCAGCAGCCCCGCCGACGTCAGGGCGTTCTTC
TRBV3-1/TRBV3-2	NA	TRBJ1-6	NA	CASSQDLKPLHF	TGTGCCAGCAGCCAAGATCTTAAGCCCCTCCACTTT
TRBV5-1	NA	TRBJ1-1	NA	CASSFTTTNTEAFF	TGCGCCAGCAGCTTCACCACTACGAACACTGAAGCTTTCTTT
TRBV6-2/TRBV6-3	NA	TRBJ1-5	NA	CASSATNSNQPQHF	TGTGCCAGCAGTGCCACTAATAGCAATCAGCCCCAGCATTTT
TRBV11-2	TRBD1	TRBJ2-5	once	CASSLWTGQETQYF	TGTGCCAGCAGCCTCTGGACAGGTCAAGAGACCCAGTACTTC
TRBV6-6	NA	TRBJ1-3	NA	CASSRGQLGNTIYF	TGTGCCAGCAGTAGAGGACAGCTTGGAAACACCATATATTTT
TRBV7-8	NA	TRBJ2-7	once	CASSLMESAYEQYF	TGTGCCAGCAGCTTAATGGAAAGCGCCTACGAGCAGTACTTC
TRBV28	NA	TRBJ1-2	NA	CASRQGRYYTF	TGTGCCAGCAGGCAGGGACGGTACTACACCTTC
TRBV9	TRBD1	TRBJ2-7	NA	CASSASTGAQYF	TGTGCCAGCAGCGCCTCGACAGGGGCTCAGTACTTC
TRBV11-3	NA	TRBJ2-2	NA	CASSPGPGELFF	TGTGCCAGCAGCCCCGGCCCCGGGGAGCTGTTTTTT
TRBV12-3/TRBV12-4	TRBD1	TRBJ2-7	NA	CASSRDSSYEQYF	TGTGCCAGCAGCCGGGACAGCTCCTACGAGCAGTACTTC
TRBV5-5	TRBD1	TRBJ1-2	NA	CASSLGTDGFYGYTF	TGTGCCAGCAGCCTTGGGACAGATGGATTCTATGGCTACACCTTC
TRBV7-9	NA	TRBJ1-5	few	CASSRDSNQPQHF	TGTGCCAGCAGTCGAGATAGCAATCAGCCCCAGCATTTT
TRBV10-1	NA	TRBJ2-7	NA	CASSSGPEDSYEQYF	TGCGCCAGCAGCTCAGGACCGGAGGACTCCTACGAGCAGTACTTC
TRBV19	NA	TRBJ1-1	once	CASSSRGRWTEAFF	TGTGCCAGTAGTTCCCGGGGTAGATGGACTGAAGCTTTCTTT
TRBV7-9	NA	TRBJ1-1	NA	CASSPPGVEAFF	TGTGCCAGCAGCCCCCCCGGGGTCGAAGCTTTCTTT
TRBV9	NA	TRBJ2-7	NA	CASSVDSRGAYEQYF	TGTGCCAGCAGCGTAGACTCGCGGGGAGCCTACGAGCAGTACTTC
TRBV7-9	TRBD1	TRBJ1-5	NA	CASSLGQVNQPQHF	TGTGCCAGCAGCCTGGGACAGGTTAATCAGCCCCAGCATTTT
TRBV29-1	TRBD1	TRBJ1-2	once	CSVQTGTAYGYTF	TGCAGCGTGCAGACAGGGACAGCCTATGGCTACACCTTC
TRBV7-2	NA	TRBJ2-5	NA	CASSLARFQETQYF	TGTGCCAGCAGCTTAGCACGGTTCCAAGAGACCCAGTACTTC
TRBV24-1	TRBD2	TRBJ2-5	NA	CATEATSGGRGTQYF	TGTGCCACGGAGGCGACTAGCGGGGGGCGGGGGACCCAGTACTTC
TRBV28	TRBD1	TRBJ2-2	NA	CASSFWTGLTSNTGELFF	TGTGCCAGCAGTTTCTGGACAGGGCTGACCTCGAACACCGGGGAGCTGTTTTTT
TRBV7-2	NA	TRBJ2-6	NA	CASSLRSSGANVLTF	TGTGCCAGCAGCTTACGCAGCTCTGGGGCCAACGTCCTGACTTTC
TRBV11-2	TRBD2	TRBJ2-2	few	CASSQGLGISGELFF	TGTGCCAGCAGCCAGGGACTAGGGATATCCGGGGAGCTGTTTTTT
TRBV6-2/TRBV6-3	NA	TRBJ2-1	NA	CASSFPGLGPNEQFF	TGTGCCAGCAGTTTCCCGGGTCTAGGGCCTAATGAGCAGTTCTTC
TRBV6-1	NA	TRBJ1-6	NA	CASSERGYVRQNYNSPLHF	TGTGCCAGCAGTGAAAGGGGATATGTGAGACAGAACTATAATTCACCCCTCCACTTT
TRBV5-6	NA	TRBJ2-1	NA	CASSSGTSTYNEQFF	TGTGCCAGCAGCTCCGGGACTTCCACCTACAATGAGCAGTTCTTC
TRBV20-1	NA	TRBJ1-4	few	CSGSTNEKLFF	TGCAGTGGTAGCACTAATGAAAAACTGTTTTTT
TRBV25-1	TRBD1	TRBJ2-5	NA	CASSEYGRGRPRETQYF	TGTGCCAGCAGTGAATATGGCAGGGGGCGCCCCCGGGAGACCCAGTACTTC
TRBV5-1	TRBD1	TRBJ2-7	NA	CASSTDRATYEQYF	TGCGCCAGCAGCACGGACAGGGCAACCTACGAGCAGTACTTC
TRBV7-2	TRBD1	TRBJ2-3	NA	CASNQGQGPTDTQYF	TGTGCCAGCAACCAGGGACAGGGGCCGACAGATACGCAGTATTTT
TRBV6-5	NA	TRBJ1-5	NA	CASSYSGDRYQPQHF	TGTGCCAGCAGTTACTCGGGCGACCGGTATCAGCCCCAGCATTTT
TRBV5-6	NA	TRBJ1-5	NA	CASSFRGYSNQPQHF	TGTGCCAGCAGCTTTAGGGGCTATAGCAATCAGCCCCAGCATTTT
TRBV18	NA	TRBJ2-3	NA	CASSPAVSASSTDTQYF	TGTGCCAGCTCACCCGCCGTTTCGGCGTCTAGCACAGATACGCAGTATTTT
TRBV29-1	TRBD1	TRBJ1-4	NA	CSVRTGSWKLFF	TGCAGCGTACGGACAGGGAGCTGGAAACTGTTTTTT
TRBV15	TRBD1	TRBJ2-1	NA	CATRVGTGGFNEQFF	TGTGCCACCAGGGTGGGGACAGGGGGCTTCAATGAGCAGTTCTTC
TRBV30	TRBD2	TRBJ2-5	NA	CAWSGRGGETQYF	TGTGCCTGGAGTGGACGGGGGGGGGAGACCCAGTACTTC
TRBV19	TRBD1	TRBJ2-7	NA	CASSPTGGGAEQYF	TGTGCCAGTAGTCCGACAGGGGGAGGAGCCGAGCAGTACTTC
TRBV16	NA	TRBJ1-6	NA	CASTPAGSYNSPLHF	TGTGCCAGCACTCCTGCGGGCTCCTATAATTCACCCCTCCACTTT
TRBV19	TRBD1	TRBJ2-3	NA	CASSGQGVDTQYF	TGTGCCAGTAGTGGACAGGGAGTAGATACGCAGTATTTT
TRBV28	NA	TRBJ2-7	NA	CASSFEIRGYDEQYF	TGTGCCAGCAGTTTCGAAATCAGGGGCTACGACGAGCAGTACTTC
TRBV9	NA	TRBJ1-1	NA	CASSVQGGVTEAFF	TGTGCCAGCAGCGTACAGGGAGGAGTCACTGAAGCTTTCTTT
TRBV6-5	NA	TRBJ1-2	NA	CASGTTLGGYTF	TGTGCCAGCGGGACAACCCTCGGGGGCTACACCTTC
TRBV20-1	NA	TRBJ2-1	NA	CSASKTSDNEQFF	TGCAGTGCTAGTAAGACCTCCGACAATGAGCAGTTCTTC
TRBV3-1/TRBV3-2	NA	TRBJ1-5	NA	CASSQAQGEGPQHF	TGTGCCAGCAGCCAAGCACAGGGCGAGGGGCCCCAGCATTTT
TRBV27	NA	TRBJ2-7	NA	CASSLDISYEQYF	TGTGCCAGCAGTTTAGACATTTCCTACGAGCAGTACTTC
TRBV7-2	TRBD1	TRBJ2-1	NA	CASSLMQGAEQFF	TGTGCCAGCAGCTTAATGCAGGGGGCTGAGCAGTTCTTC